Below, 6 T cell receptor beta chains from the same sample are listed, as sequenced in a study of T cells in Graves' hyperthyroidism and ophthalmopathy. Regions amplified from RNA transcripts were the TCR beta CDR3 regions. First-round RT-PCR with HTBI primers amplified the TCR CDR3 region. TCRdb re-derived calls from the multiplex PCR reads in MiXCR, one entry per CDR3 protein. Found here are hundreds of thousands of distinct CDR3 sequences, around 20% of them singletons; the top ten hold about 50%. The sequenced sample consisted of blood. Every receptor here comes from a man aged 35-49 years with Graves' ophthalmopathy.

This chain joins TRBV11-2 and TRBJ1-6; perhaps TRBD1 as D (5 bases). V was clipped by 4 bases and J by 3 bases, with 13 bases between them. Germline lookup yields CDR1 SGHAT and CDR2 FQNNGV. The CDR3 contains 16 residues. CDR3 in DNA: TGTGCCAGCAGCTCGCCGGGACGAAACTATAATTCACCCCTCCACTTT. Encoded protein: CASSSPGRNYNSPLHF. Using reference TRBV11-2 and TRBJ1-6 for the parts outside the CDR3, the full variable domain is EAGVAQSPRYKIIEKRQSVAFWCNPISGHATLYWYQQILGQGPKLLIQFQNNGVVDDSQLPKDRFSAERLKGVDSTLKIQPAKLEDSAVYLCASSSPGRNYNSPLHFGNGTRLTVT.

This clonotype was found many times. The chain uses TRBV7-2 and TRBJ1-4; D gene unclear. Germline V CDR1 and CDR2: SGHTA, FQGNSA. The CDR3 runs to 14 residues. With 5 bases removed from V and 2 bases from J, the gap between germline ends came to 9 bases. The chain's CDR3 is CASSPGRTNEKLFF. The CDR3 DNA reads TGTGCCAGCAGCCCAGGCCGGACTAATGAAAAACTGTTTTTT.

The chain has TRBV18 and TRBJ2-7; D remains ambiguous. The CDR3 contains 13 residues. Trimming took 3 bases from V and 6 from J, leaving 12 bases between them. Germline V gene sequence: CDR1 KGHSH, CDR2 LQKENI. CDR3 protein: CASSPDAGGEQYF. Here the CDR3 DNA reads TGTGCCAGCTCACCTGACGCAGGTGGCGAGCAGTACTTC.

This sequence joins TRBV5-1 and TRBJ2-2; TRBD1 matches at 9 bases. The CDR3 is 17 amino acids. The germline V gene encodes CDR1 SGHRS and CDR2 YFSETQ. With V trimmed by 2 bases and J by 6 bases, 11 bases remained unmatched. The CDR3 here is CASSFLEGQGKAGELFF. The CDR3 DNA reads as TGCGCCAGCAGCTTTCTTGAGGGACAGGGAAAAGCCGGGGAGCTGTTTTTT.

This chain joins TRBV28 and TRBJ1-5; 10 bases map to TRBD1. In germline, CDR1 is MDHEN, CDR2 SYDVKM. The CDR3 has 16 amino acids. The J segment lost 4 bases and the V segment lost 5 bases, leaving 8 bases of the junction unmatched. This CDR3 reads CASSRPPGQGNQPQHF. The DNA of the CDR3 is TGTGCCAGCAGTCGACCCCCGGGACAGGGGAATCAGCCCCAGCATTTT.

Turning to this clonotype: It may be a read error: a sequence one base away is much more abundant. The chain combines TRBV28 with TRBJ2-7; 7 nucleotides line up with TRBD1. There are 14 residues in the CDR3. The germline CDR1 and CDR2 sequences are MDHEN and SYDVKM. As DNA, the CDR3 is TGTGTCAGCAGTGACGCCGGGACAGCTTACGAGCAGTACTTC. This encodes CVSSDAGTAYEQYF.